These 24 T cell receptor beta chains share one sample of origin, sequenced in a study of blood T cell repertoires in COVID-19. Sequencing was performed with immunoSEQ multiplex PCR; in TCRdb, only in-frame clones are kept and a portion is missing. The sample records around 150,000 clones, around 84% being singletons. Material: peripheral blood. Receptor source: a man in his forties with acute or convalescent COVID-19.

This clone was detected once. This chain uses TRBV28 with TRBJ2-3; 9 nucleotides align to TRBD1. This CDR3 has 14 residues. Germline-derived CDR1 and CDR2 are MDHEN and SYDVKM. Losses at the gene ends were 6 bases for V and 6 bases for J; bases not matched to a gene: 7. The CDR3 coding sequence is TGTGCCAGCAGGGACAGGGGCAGGATGGATACGCAGTATTTT. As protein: CASRDRGRMDTQYF.

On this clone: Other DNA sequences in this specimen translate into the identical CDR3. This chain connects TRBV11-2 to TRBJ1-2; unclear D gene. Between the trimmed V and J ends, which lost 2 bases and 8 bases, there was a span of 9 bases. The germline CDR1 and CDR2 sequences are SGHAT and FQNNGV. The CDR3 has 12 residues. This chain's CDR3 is CASSLPLGGYTF. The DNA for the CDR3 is TGTGCCAGCAGCTTACCACTCGGGGGCTACACCTTC. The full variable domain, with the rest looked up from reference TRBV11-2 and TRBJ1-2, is EAGVAQSPRYKIIEKRQSVAFWCNPISGHATLYWYQQILGQGPKLLIQFQNNGVVDDSQLPKDRFSAERLKGVDSTLKIQPAKLEDSAVYLCASSLPLGGYTFGSGTRLTVV.

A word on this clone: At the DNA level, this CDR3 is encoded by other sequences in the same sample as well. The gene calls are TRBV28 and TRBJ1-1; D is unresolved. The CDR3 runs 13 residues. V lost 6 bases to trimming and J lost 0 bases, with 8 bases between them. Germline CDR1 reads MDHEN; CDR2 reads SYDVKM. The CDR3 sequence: CASRQSMNTEAFF. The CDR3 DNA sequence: TGTGCCAGCAGACAGAGCATGAACACTGAAGCTTTCTTT.

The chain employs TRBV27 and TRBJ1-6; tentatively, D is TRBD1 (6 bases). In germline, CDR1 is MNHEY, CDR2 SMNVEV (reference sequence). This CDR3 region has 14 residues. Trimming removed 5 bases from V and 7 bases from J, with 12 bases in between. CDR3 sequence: CASSDRDMNSPLHF. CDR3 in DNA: TGTGCCAGCAGTGACCGGGACATGAATTCACCCCTCCACTTT.

The CDR3 protein is CASSLMTGIGNTIYF. CDR3 nucleotides: TGTGCCAGCAGCTTGATGACAGGGATTGGAAACACCATATATTTT. V is TRBV7-2 and J is TRBJ1-3; 7 nucleotides line up with TRBD1. Trimming took 3 bases from V and 3 from J; bases not matched to a gene: 5. This CDR3 is built from 15 residues. Per the germline V gene, CDR1 is SGHTA and CDR2 is FQGNSA.

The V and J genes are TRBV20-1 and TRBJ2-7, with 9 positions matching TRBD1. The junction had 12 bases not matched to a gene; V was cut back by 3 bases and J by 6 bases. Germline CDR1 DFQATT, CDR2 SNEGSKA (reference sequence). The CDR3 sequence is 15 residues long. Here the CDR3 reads CSASVRQGDRGEQYF. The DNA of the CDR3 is TGCAGTGCTAGTGTGAGACAGGGGGATAGAGGCGAGCAGTACTTC.

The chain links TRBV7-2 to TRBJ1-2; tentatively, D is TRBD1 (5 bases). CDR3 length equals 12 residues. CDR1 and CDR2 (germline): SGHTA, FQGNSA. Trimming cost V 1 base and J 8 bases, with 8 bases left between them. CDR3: CASSLEGVGYTF. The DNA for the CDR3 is TGTGCCAGCAGCTTAGAAGGGGTCGGCTACACCTTC.

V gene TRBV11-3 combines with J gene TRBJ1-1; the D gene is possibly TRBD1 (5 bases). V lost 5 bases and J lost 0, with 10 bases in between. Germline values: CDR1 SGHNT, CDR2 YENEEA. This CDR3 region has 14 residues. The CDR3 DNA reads TGTGCCAGCAGCCGCGGGGGACTGAACACTGAAGCTTTCTTT. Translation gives CASSRGGLNTEAFF.

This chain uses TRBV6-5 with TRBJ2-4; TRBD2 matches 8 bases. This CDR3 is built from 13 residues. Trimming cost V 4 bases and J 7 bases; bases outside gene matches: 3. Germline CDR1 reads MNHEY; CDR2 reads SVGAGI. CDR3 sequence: CASSLGLGNIQYF. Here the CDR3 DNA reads TGTGCCAGCAGTTTGGGACTAGGGAACATTCAGTACTTC.

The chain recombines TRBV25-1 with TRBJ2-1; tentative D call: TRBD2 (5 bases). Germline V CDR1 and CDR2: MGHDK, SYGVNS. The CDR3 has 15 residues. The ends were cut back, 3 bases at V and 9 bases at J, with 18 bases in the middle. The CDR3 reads CASSEPRLTGSEQFF. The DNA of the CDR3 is TGTGCCAGCAGTGAGCCCCGCCTAACGGGATCTGAGCAGTTCTTC.

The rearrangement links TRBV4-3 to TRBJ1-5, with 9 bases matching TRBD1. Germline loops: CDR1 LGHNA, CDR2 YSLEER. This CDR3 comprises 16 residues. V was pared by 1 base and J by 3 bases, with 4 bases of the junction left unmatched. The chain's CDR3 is CASSQGTGDDNQPQHF. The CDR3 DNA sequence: TGCGCCAGCAGCCAAGGGACAGGGGACGACAATCAGCCCCAGCATTTT.

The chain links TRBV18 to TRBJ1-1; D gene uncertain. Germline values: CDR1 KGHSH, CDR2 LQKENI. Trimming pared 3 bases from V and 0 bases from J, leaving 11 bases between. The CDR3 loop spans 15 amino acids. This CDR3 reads CASSPVLQLNTEAFF. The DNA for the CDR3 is TGTGCCAGCTCACCGGTCCTACAGCTGAACACTGAAGCTTTCTTT.

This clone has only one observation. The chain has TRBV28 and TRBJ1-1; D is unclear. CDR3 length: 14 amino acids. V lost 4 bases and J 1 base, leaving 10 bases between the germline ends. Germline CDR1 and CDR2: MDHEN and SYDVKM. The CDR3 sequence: CASSSSFPNTEAFF. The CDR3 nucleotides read TGTGCCAGCAGTTCGTCCTTTCCGAACACTGAAGCTTTCTTT.

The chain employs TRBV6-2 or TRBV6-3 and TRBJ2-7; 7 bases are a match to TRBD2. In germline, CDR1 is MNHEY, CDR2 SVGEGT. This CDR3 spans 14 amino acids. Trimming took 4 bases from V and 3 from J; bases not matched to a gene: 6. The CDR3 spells CASSLMAGVYEQYF. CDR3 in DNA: TGTGCCAGCAGTTTAATGGCGGGGGTCTACGAGCAGTACTTC.

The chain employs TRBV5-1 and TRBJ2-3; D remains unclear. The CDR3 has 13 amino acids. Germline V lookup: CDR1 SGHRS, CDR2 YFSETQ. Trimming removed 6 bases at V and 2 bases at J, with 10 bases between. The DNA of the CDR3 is TGCGCCAGCACCCCAGACAACACAGATACGCAGTATTTT. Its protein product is CASTPDNTDTQYF.

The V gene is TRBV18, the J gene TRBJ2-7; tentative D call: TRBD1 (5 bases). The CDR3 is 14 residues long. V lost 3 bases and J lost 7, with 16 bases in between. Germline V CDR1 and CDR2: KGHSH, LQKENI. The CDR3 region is CASSPTTGQGEQYF. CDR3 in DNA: TGTGCCAGCTCACCGACAACAGGCCAAGGGGAGCAGTACTTC.

This chain's CDR3 is CASSFMIGTGGDGYTF. The CDR3 nucleotides are TGCGCCAGCAGCTTTATGATCGGGACAGGGGGCGATGGCTACACCTTC. The V call is TRBV5-1, the J call TRBJ1-2; 12 nucleotides agree with TRBD1. V lost 2 bases and J lost 6; bases outside the gene matches: 8. CDR1 is SGHRS and CDR2 is YFSETQ in the germline V gene. This CDR3 region has 16 residues. Full variable domain (remainder filled in from reference TRBV5-1 and TRBJ1-2): KAGVTQTPRYLIKTRGQQVTLSCSPISGHRSVSWYQQTPGQGLQFLFEYFSETQRNKGNFPGRFSGRQFSNSRSEMNVSTLELGDSALYLCASSFMIGTGGDGYTFGSGTRLTVV.

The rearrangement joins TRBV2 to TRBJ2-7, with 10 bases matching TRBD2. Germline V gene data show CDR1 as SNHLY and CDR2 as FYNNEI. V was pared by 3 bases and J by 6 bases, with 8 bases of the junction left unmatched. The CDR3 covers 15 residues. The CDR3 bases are TGTGCCAGCAGTGAGACGAGCGGGGGGGCCGGCGAGCAGTACTTC. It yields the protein CASSETSGGAGEQYF. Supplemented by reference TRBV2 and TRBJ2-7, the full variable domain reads EPEVTQTPSHQVTQMGQEVILRCVPISNHLYFYWYRQILGQKVEFLVSFYNNEISEKSEIFDDQFSVERPDGSNFTLKIRSTKLEDSAMYFCASSETSGGAGEQYFGPGTRLTVT.

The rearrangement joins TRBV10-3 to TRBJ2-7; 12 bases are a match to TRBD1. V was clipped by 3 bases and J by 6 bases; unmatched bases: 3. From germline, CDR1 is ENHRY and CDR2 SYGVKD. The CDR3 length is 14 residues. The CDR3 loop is CAISDRDRGPEQYF. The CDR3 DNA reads TGTGCCATCAGTGATAGGGACAGGGGGCCCGAGCAGTACTTC.

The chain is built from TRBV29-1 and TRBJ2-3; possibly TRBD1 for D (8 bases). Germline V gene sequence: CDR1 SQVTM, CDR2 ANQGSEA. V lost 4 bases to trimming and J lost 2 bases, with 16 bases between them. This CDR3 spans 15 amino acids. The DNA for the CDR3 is TGCAGCGTTGCCCCACAGGGGGGGGACACAGATACGCAGTATTTT. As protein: CSVAPQGGDTDTQYF.

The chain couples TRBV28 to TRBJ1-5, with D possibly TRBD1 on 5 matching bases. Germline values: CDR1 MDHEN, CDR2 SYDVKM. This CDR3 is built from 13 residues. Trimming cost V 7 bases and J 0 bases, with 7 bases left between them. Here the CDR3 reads CASKDSSNQPQHF. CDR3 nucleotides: TGTGCCAGCAAAGACAGTAGCAATCAGCCCCAGCATTTT.

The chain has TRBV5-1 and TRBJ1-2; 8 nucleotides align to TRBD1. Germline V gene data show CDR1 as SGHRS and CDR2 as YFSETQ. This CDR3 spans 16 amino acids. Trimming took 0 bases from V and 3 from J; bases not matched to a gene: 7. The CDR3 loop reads CASSLEFGQGDYGYTF. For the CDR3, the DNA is TGCGCCAGCAGCTTGGAATTTGGACAGGGCGACTATGGCTACACCTTC.

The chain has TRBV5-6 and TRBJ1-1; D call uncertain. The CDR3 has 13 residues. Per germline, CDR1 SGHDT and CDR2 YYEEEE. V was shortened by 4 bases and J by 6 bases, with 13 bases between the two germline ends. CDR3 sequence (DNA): TGTGCCAGCAGCCGGAGTGTAGGTGCTGAAGCTTTCTTT. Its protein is CASSRSVGAEAFF.

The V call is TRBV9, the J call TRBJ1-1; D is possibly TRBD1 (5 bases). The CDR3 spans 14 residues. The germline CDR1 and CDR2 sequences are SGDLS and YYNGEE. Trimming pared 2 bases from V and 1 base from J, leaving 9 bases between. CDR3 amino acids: CASSVGRGNTEAFF. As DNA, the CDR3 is TGTGCCAGCAGCGTTGGTAGGGGGAACACTGAAGCTTTCTTT.